Listed here are 22 T cell receptor beta chains from one sample, sequenced in a study of cytotoxic CD8 clonotypes in ibrutinib-treated CLL. The table came from immunoSEQ multiplex PCR; TCRdb's copy has only in-frame clones and leaves some out. The sample lists about 57,000 clones, around 60% occurring once. The specimen comprised PBMCs, sampled after 24 months of ibrutinib treatment. The source is a human donor with chronic lymphocytic leukemia.

This clone was observed a few times. This chain links TRBV19 with TRBJ1-4; D remains unclear. The germline CDR1 and CDR2 sequences are LNHDA and SQIVND (reference sequence). The CDR3 runs 11 residues. The V end lost 6 bases, the J end lost 5 bases, and 4 bases lay between the germline ends. CDR3 protein: CASSPNEKLFF. The CDR3 DNA is TGTGCCAGTAGCCCCAATGAAAAACTGTTTTTT.

The V gene is TRBV13, the J gene TRBJ2-5, with TRBD1 matching over 12 bases. Trimming cost V 5 bases and J 3 bases; bases outside gene matches: 4. The germline V gene has CDR1 PRHDT and CDR2 FYEKMQ (reference sequence). The CDR3 consists of 15 residues. The CDR3 DNA sequence: TGTGCCAGCAGCCAGGGACAGGGGGCGGAAGAGACCCAGTACTTC. It encodes CASSQGQGAEETQYF. Full variable domain (remainder filled in from reference TRBV13 and TRBJ2-5): AAGVIQSPRHLIKEKRETATLKCYPIPRHDTVYWYQQGPGQDPQFLISFYEKMQSDKGSIPDRFSAQQFSDYHSELNMSSLELGDSALYFCASSQGQGAEETQYFGPGTRLLVL.

This clone has just a few counts. The chain is built from TRBV6-6 and TRBJ1-4, with D possibly being TRBD1 (6 bases). The CDR3 spans 14 residues. CDR1 MNHNY and CDR2 SVGAGI come from the germline V gene (reference sequence). V was clipped by 8 bases and J by 7 bases, with 17 bases between them. For the CDR3, the DNA is TGTGCCAGCCTCGGGGGGGGGCGCCGTGAAAAACTGTTTTTT. This translates into CASLGGGRREKLFF.

The chain is built from TRBV19 and TRBJ2-1, with TRBD2 identical over 9 bases. The CDR3 extends over 15 amino acids. Germline CDR1 is LNHDA and CDR2 is SQIVND (reference sequence). Trimming cost V 6 bases and J 9 bases; bases outside gene matches: 12. This CDR3 is CASRAGTSIGGEQFF. The CDR3 nucleotides read TGTGCCAGTAGGGCCGGGACTAGCATTGGGGGTGAGCAGTTCTTC.

This chain links TRBV5-1 with TRBJ1-6, with 7 bases matching TRBD1. CDR3 size: 16 residues. Germline CDR1 SGHRS, CDR2 YFSETQ. V lost 2 bases, J lost 10 bases, and 12 bases stayed unmatched. The CDR3 bases are TGCGCCAGCAGCTTTCCTAAGGACAGGTCGGAATCACCCCTCCACTTT. Translating gives CASSFPKDRSESPLHF.

This clone came up many times. This chain joins TRBV5-1 and TRBJ1-2, with unresolved D. This CDR3 is built from 13 residues. Looked up from germline, CDR1 is SGHRS and CDR2 is YFSETQ. The germline V and J ends were trimmed by 4 bases and 4 bases, with 11 bases remaining between them. The CDR3 DNA reads as TGCGCCAGCAGCCAGGACGGCACCTATGGCTACACCTTC. Translated: CASSQDGTYGYTF. Filled out from reference TRBV5-1 and TRBJ1-2, the complete variable domain reads KAGVTQTPRYLIKTRGQQVTLSCSPISGHRSVSWYQQTPGQGLQFLFEYFSETQRNKGNFPGRFSGRQFSNSRSEMNVSTLELGDSALYLCASSQDGTYGYTFGSGTRLTVV.

This clone has more than one count but fewer than ten. This chain joins TRBV28 and TRBJ1-2, with D hard to call. The CDR3 loop spans 13 amino acids. Deletions cut 5 bases from V and 6 bases from J, with 13 bases between. Germline V gene lookup returns CDR1 MDHEN and CDR2 SYDVKM. CDR3 loop: CASSLRRKDGYTF. The CDR3, as DNA: TGTGCCAGCAGTCTCCGCCGGAAGGATGGCTACACCTTC.

V and J are TRBV11-2 and TRBJ2-3; possibly TRBD2 for D (6 bases). Germline V gives CDR1 SGHAT, CDR2 FQNNGV. This CDR3 spans 13 amino acids. Trimming stripped 1 base from V and 8 bases from J, with 10 bases between. DNA of the CDR3: TGTGCCAGCAGCTTAGGGAGGGTGGCTACGCAGTATTTT. This gives the protein CASSLGRVATQYF.

In its sample, this clone was seen a few times. The V call is TRBV7-2, the J call TRBJ2-3, with D possibly being TRBD2 (5 bases). The CDR3 contains 13 residues. V shed 1 base and J shed 7 bases, with 9 bases lying between them. Per germline, CDR1 SGHTA and CDR2 FQGNSA. CDR3 in amino acids: CASSLELAYTQYF. The CDR3, as DNA: TGTGCCAGCAGCTTAGAGCTAGCATATACGCAGTATTTT.

This clone has only a few counts. V gene TRBV28 combines with J gene TRBJ2-7, with TRBD1 as a possible D gene (6 bases). V lost 6 bases and J 4 bases, leaving 13 bases between the germline ends. The CDR3 sequence is 13 residues long. From germline, CDR1 is MDHEN and CDR2 SYDVKM. DNA for the CDR3: TGTGCCAGCAGATTACAGGGCTGGTACGAGCAGTACTTC. Protein: CASRLQGWYEQYF.

This rearrangement joins TRBV15 to TRBJ2-5, with D possibly being TRBD1 or TRBD2 (5 bases each). This CDR3 is built from 13 residues. V lost 8 bases and J lost 7, with 17 bases in between. CDR1 LNHNV and CDR2 YYDKDF come from the germline V gene (reference sequence). The CDR3 DNA sequence: TGTGCCACCGTAGACAGCCCGGGGCTGACCCAGTACTTC. It is translated as CATVDSPGLTQYF.

The chain combines TRBV5-6 with TRBJ1-3; TRBD1 might be the D (5 bases). Germline lookup yields CDR1 SGHDT and CDR2 YYEEEE. The CDR3 spans 14 residues. Deletions cut 0 bases from V and 8 bases from J, with 12 bases between. The CDR3 DNA is TGTGCCAGCAGCTTGGTGGGGGGAACGGACACCATATATTTT. Protein: CASSLVGGTDTIYF.

The rearrangement joins TRBV28 to TRBJ1-5, with D perhaps matching TRBD1 (6 bases). Germline CDR1 is MDHEN and CDR2 is SYDVKM. This CDR3 is built from 15 residues. V lost 3 bases and J 2 bases, leaving 11 bases between the germline ends. In DNA, the CDR3 is TGTGCCAGCAGTTTCGGCGGGGGCGGCAATCAGCCCCAGCATTTT. Translation: CASSFGGGGNQPQHF.

The CDR3 region is CASSHGLAPDTQYF. In nucleotides, the CDR3 is TGCGCCAGCAGCCACGGACTAGCGCCAGATACGCAGTATTTT. V is TRBV5-1 and J is TRBJ2-3; 9 bases are shared with TRBD2. This CDR3 is 14 amino acids long. Germline CDR1 and CDR2: SGHRS and YFSETQ. Trimming cost V 4 bases and J 4 bases; bases outside gene matches: 4.

This clone was found many times. The rearrangement links TRBV6-5 to TRBJ1-4; D is perhaps TRBD1 (5 bases). This CDR3 comprises 14 residues. Germline lookup yields CDR1 MNHEY and CDR2 SVGAGI. V lost 9 bases, J lost 3 bases, and 14 bases lay in between. The CDR3 is CARGRGLSNEKLFF. In DNA form, the CDR3 reads TGTGCCAGGGGAAGGGGTCTATCTAATGAAAAACTGTTTTTT.

V and J are TRBV29-1 and TRBJ1-1, with D unresolved. The length of the CDR3 is 13 residues. Trimming removed 8 bases at V and 3 bases at J, with 16 bases between. Looked up from germline, CDR1 is SQVTM and CDR2 is ANQGSEA. The CDR3 bases are TGCAGCTCTGGCCTGAGTGATTACACTGAAGCTTTCTTT. Its translation: CSSGLSDYTEAFF.

J is TRBJ1-2 and V is TRBV29-1, with TRBD1 matching 11 bases. The CDR3 extends over 14 amino acids. The germline gives CDR1 SQVTM, CDR2 ANQGSEA. With V trimmed by 3 bases and J by 7 bases, 7 bases remained unmatched. DNA for the CDR3: TGCAGCGTTGAGAGGGGACAGGGGGTACGTGGCTACACCTTC. This codes for CSVERGQGVRGYTF.

The chain couples TRBV2 to TRBJ1-5; the D gene is possibly TRBD1 (5 bases). Trimming shortened V by 6 bases and J by 0 bases, and 12 bases separated the two germline ends. The CDR3 sequence is 15 residues long. Germline assignment: CDR1 SNHLY and CDR2 FYNNEI. The CDR3 coding sequence is TGTGCCAGCAGAACGGGACTTACTAGCAATCAGCCCCAGCATTTT. It yields the protein CASRTGLTSNQPQHF.

The DNA for the CDR3 is TGTGCCAGCAGCTTAGATAGTGGGGGACTAGCGGGTTGGAGGAATACGCAGTATTTT. It encodes CASSLDSGGLAGWRNTQYF. This chain uses TRBV7-2 with TRBJ2-3; 12 bases are a match to TRBD2. V shed 1 base and J 7 bases; nucleotides not matched to a gene: 15. The germline gives CDR1 SGHTA, CDR2 FQGNSA. This CDR3 has 19 residues.

This clone was seen only a few times. The chain carries TRBV4-1 and TRBJ1-6; D ambiguous. Looked up from germline, CDR1 is MGHRA and CDR2 is YSYEKL. This CDR3 has 17 residues. Trimming pared 1 base from V and 14 bases from J, leaving 24 bases between. The CDR3 here is CASSQVSYEQLTSTLHF. CDR3 in DNA: TGCGCCAGCAGCCAAGTGTCGTACGAACAGCTCACCAGTACCCTCCACTTT.

This clone has a handful of counts. This chain joins TRBV5-1 and TRBJ2-7, with TRBD2 matching 10 bases. This CDR3 contains 15 residues. The V gene end was trimmed by 2 bases and the J gene end by 3 bases; junction bases not matched to a gene: 5. The V gene's germline CDR1 is SGHRS and CDR2 YFSETQ. The CDR3: CASSFRLAGDYEQYV. The CDR3, as DNA: TGCGCCAGCAGCTTCCGACTAGCGGGCGACTACGAGCAGTACGTC.

There are a few counts of this clone. The chain links TRBV27 to TRBJ2-2; no firm D call. This CDR3 has 15 amino acids. Germline lookup yields CDR1 MNHEY and CDR2 SMNVEV (reference sequence). Trimming cost V 2 bases and J 2 bases, with 9 bases left between them. This chain's CDR3 is CASSLKSTNTGELFF. The CDR3 nucleotides are TGTGCCAGCAGTTTAAAATCGACAAACACCGGGGAGCTGTTTTTT.